This T cell receptor beta chain was found in a study of Ad26.COV2.S vaccination and SARS-CoV-2 variants. Study in general: Ad26.COV2.S arm of COV1001 included the donor. Study findings and constraints: Researchers cautioned that TCR breadth and depth analyses may have underestimated total T cell responses.

On this clone itself: The antigen is not known.

Only in-frame clones appear in the TCRdb table, and some are missing; sequencing was by immunoSEQ multiplex PCR. Among roughly 320,000 clones, 80% to 90% were seen once, and the ten largest hold around 3.5%. Indicated treatment: over 15 received Ad26.COV2.S at low or high dose, single or two shots; 5 received placebo; per-sample allocation not given. At day 63 after the first vaccine or placebo injection, samples were drawn. This specimen consisted of peripheral blood, obtained in a trial of Ad26.COV2.S vaccine versus placebo. The receptor was derived from a person aged 18 to 59 who received the Ad26.COV2.S COVID-19 vaccine or a placebo.

Written as DNA, the CDR3 is TGTGCCATTTCCGGGACAGGGGGCACCGGGGAGCTGTTTTTT. This gives the protein CAISGTGGTGELFF. This chain links TRBV10-3 with TRBJ2-2, with 11 positions matching TRBD1. Germline assignment: CDR1 ENHRY and CDR2 SYGVKD. The CDR3 has 14 residues. With V trimmed by 9 bases and J by 4 bases, 4 bases remained unmatched.